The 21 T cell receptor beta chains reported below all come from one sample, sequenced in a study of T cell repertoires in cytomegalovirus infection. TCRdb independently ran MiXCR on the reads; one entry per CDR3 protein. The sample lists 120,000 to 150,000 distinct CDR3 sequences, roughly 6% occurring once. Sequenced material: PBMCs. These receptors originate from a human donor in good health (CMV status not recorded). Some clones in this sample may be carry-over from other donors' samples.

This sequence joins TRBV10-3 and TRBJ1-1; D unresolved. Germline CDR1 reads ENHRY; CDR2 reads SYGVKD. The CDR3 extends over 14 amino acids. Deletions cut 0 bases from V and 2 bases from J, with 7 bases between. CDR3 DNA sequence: TGTGCCATCAGTGAGTCGAGACACAACACTGAAGCTTTCTTT. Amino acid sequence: CAISESRHNTEAFF.

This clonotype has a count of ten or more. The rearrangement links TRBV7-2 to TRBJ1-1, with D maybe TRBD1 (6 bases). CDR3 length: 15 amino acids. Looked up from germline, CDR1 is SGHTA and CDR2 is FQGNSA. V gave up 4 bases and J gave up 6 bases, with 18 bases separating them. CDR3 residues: CASSSRGGVTAEAFF. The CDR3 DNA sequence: TGTGCCAGCAGCTCAAGGGGGGGGGTAACGGCTGAAGCTTTCTTT.

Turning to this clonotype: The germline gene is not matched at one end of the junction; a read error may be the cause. In nucleotides, the CDR3 is TGTGCCGGCAGCGTAGGCGGGGAAGAGACCCAGTACTTC. This encodes CAGSVGGEETQYF. V usage is TRBV9 and J usage is TRBJ2-5, with D possibly matching TRBD2 (6 bases). Germline V gives CDR1 SGDLS, CDR2 YYNGEE. The CDR3 contains 13 residues. Looking up the rest from reference TRBV9 and TRBJ2-5 gives the full variable domain: DSGVTQTPKHLITATGQRVTLRCSPRSGDLSVYWYQQSLDQGLQFLIQYYNGEERAKGNILERFSAQQFPDLHSELNLSSLELGDSALYFCAGSVGGEETQYFGPGTRLLVL.

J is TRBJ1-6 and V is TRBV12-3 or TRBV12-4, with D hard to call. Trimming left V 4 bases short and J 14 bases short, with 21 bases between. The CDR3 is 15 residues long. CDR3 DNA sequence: TGTGCCAGCAGTTCTTCCGGGTCTAGAATGGGTACCCTCCACTTT. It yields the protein CASSSSGSRMGTLHF.

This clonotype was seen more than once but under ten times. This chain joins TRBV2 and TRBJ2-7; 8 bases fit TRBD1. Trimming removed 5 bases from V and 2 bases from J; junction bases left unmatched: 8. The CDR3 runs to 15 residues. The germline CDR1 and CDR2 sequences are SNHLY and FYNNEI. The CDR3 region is CASSTVRTGPYEQYF. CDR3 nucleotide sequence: TGTGCCAGCAGTACTGTTAGGACAGGGCCCTACGAGCAGTACTTC.

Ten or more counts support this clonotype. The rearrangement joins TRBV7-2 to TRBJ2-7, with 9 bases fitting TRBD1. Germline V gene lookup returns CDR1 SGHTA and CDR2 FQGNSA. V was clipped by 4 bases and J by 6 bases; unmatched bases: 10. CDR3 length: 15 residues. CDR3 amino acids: CASSYPGTGTSEQYF. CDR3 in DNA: TGTGCCAGCAGCTACCCCGGGACAGGGACTTCCGAGCAGTACTTC.

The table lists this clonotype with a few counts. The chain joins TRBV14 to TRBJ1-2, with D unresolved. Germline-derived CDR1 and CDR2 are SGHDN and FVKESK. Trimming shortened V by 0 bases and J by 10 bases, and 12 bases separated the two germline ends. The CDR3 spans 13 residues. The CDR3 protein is CASSQDGYVVYTF. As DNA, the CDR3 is TGTGCCAGCAGCCAAGATGGATACGTTGTCTACACCTTC.

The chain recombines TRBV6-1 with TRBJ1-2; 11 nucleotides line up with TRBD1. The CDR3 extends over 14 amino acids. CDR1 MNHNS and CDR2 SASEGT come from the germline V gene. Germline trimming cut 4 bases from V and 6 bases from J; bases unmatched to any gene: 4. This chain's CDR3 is CASSADRGPDGYTF. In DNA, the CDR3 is TGTGCCAGCAGTGCGGACAGGGGGCCCGATGGCTACACCTTC.

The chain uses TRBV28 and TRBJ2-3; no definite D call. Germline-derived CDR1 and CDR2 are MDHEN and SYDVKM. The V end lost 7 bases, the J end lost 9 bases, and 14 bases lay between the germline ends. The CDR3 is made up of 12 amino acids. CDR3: CASTSPRNTQYF. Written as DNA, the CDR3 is TGTGCCAGCACCTCCCCTAGAAACACGCAGTATTTT. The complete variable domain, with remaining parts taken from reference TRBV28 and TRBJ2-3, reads DVKVTQSSRYLVKRTGEKVFLECVQDMDHENMFWYRQDPGLGLRLIYFSYDVKMKEKGDIPEGYSVSREKKERFSLILESASTNQTSMYLCASTSPRNTQYFGPGTRLTVL.

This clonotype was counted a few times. This chain's CDR3 is CASSRSGGDGNEQFF. The CDR3 bases are TGTGCCAGCAGCCGCAGCGGGGGGGACGGCAACGAGCAGTTCTTC. V and J are TRBV7-2 and TRBJ2-1; the match to TRBD2 covers 10 bases. V shed 5 bases and J 10 bases; nucleotides not matched to a gene: 11. In germline, CDR1 is SGHTA, CDR2 FQGNSA. This CDR3 spans 15 amino acids.

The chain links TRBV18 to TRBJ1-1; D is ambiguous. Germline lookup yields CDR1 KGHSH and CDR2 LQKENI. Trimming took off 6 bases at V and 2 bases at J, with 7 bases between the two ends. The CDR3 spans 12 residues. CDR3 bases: TGTGCCAGCTCTCCATCAAACACTGAAGCTTTCTTT. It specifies CASSPSNTEAFF.

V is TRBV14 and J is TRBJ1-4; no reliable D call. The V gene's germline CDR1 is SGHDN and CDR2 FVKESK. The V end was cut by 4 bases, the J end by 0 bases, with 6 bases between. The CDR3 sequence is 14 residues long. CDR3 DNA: TGTGCCAGCAGCCCCTTGACAACTAATGAAAAACTGTTTTTT. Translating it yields CASSPLTTNEKLFF.

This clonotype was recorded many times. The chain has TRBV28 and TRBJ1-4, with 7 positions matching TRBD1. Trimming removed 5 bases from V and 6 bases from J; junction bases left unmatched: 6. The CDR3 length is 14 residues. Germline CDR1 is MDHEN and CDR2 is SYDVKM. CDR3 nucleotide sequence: TGTGCCAGCAGTCCGCCCGGGACAGATGAAAAACTGTTTTTT. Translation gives CASSPPGTDEKLFF. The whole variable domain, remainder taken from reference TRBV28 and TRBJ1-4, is DVKVTQSSRYLVKRTGEKVFLECVQDMDHENMFWYRQDPGLGLRLIYFSYDVKMKEKGDIPEGYSVSREKKERFSLILESASTNQTSMYLCASSPPGTDEKLFFGSGTQLSVL.

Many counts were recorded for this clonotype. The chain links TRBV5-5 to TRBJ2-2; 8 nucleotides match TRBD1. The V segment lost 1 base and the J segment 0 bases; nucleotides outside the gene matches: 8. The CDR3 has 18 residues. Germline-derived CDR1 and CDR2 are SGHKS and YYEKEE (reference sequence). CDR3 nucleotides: TGTGCCAGCAGCTTGTATTGGACAGGGACCTCGAACACCGGGGAGCTGTTTTTT. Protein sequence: CASSLYWTGTSNTGELFF. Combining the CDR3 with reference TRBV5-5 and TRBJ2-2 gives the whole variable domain DAGVTQSPTHLIKTRGQQVTLRCSPISGHKSVSWYQQVLGQGPQFIFQYYEKEERGRGNFPDRFSARQFPNYSSELNVNALLLGDSALYLCASSLYWTGTSNTGELFFGEGSRLTVL.

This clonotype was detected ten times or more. The CDR3 here is CASFDRENSPLHF. The CDR3 bases are TGTGCCAGCTTCGACAGGGAGAATTCACCCCTCCACTTT. This chain connects TRBV28 to TRBJ1-6; 7 bases align to TRBD1. The V gene's germline CDR1 is MDHEN and CDR2 SYDVKM. Germline trimming cut 8 bases from V and 7 bases from J; bases unmatched to any gene: 5. The CDR3 has 13 amino acids.

DNA for the CDR3: TGCAGTGCTAGAGATAAACCGAATTCACCCCTCCACTTT. This translates into CSARDKPNSPLHF. The chain couples TRBV20-1 to TRBJ1-6, with D hard to call. V dropped 0 bases and J dropped 7 bases, with 7 bases sitting between them. This CDR3 is built from 13 residues. CDR1 and CDR2 from the germline V gene are DFQATT and SNEGSKA (reference sequence).

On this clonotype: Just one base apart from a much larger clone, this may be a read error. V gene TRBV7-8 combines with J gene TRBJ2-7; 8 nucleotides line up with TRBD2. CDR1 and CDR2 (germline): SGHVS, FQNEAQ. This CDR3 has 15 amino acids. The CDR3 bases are TGTGCCAGCAGCGCGGGGGGCATCCTCTCCTACGACCAGTACTTC. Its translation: CASSAGGILSYDQYF.

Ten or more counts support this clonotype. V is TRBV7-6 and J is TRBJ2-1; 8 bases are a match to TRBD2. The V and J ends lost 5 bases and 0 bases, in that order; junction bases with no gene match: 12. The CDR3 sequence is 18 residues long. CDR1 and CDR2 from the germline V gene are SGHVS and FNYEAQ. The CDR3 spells CASSPPGGGGSSYNEQFF. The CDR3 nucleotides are TGTGCCAGCAGCCCCCCCGGGGGCGGGGGGAGCTCCTACAATGAGCAGTTCTTC.

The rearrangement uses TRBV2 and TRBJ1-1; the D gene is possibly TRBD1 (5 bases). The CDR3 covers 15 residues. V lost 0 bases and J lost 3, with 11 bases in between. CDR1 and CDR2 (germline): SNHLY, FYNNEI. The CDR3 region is CASSEARGRDTEAFF. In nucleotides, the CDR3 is TGTGCCAGCAGTGAAGCGCGGGGCAGGGACACTGAAGCTTTCTTT.

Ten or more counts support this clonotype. The CDR3 DNA sequence: TGTGCCAGCGCGGTACGAGCGAACACCGGGGAGCTGTTTTTT. It is translated as CASAVRANTGELFF. V is TRBV7-8 and J is TRBJ2-2, with D unclear. Germline CDR1 is SGHVS and CDR2 is FQNEAQ. Trimming took off 8 bases at V and 0 bases at J, with 10 bases between the two ends. This CDR3 is built from 14 residues. The full variable domain, its missing parts supplied by reference TRBV7-8 and TRBJ2-2, is GAGVSQSPRYKVAKRGQDVALRCDPISGHVSLFWYQQALGQGPEFLTYFQNEAQLDKSGLPSDRFFAERPEGSVSTLKIQRTQQEDSAVYLCASAVRANTGELFFGEGSRLTVL.

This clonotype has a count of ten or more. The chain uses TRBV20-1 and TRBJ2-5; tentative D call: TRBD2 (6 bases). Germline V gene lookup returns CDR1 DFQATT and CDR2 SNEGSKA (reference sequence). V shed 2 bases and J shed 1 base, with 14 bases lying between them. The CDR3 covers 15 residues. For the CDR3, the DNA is TGCAGTGCTAGAAGAGGCGCGGGACCCCAAGAGACCCAGTACTTC. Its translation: CSARRGAGPQETQYF.